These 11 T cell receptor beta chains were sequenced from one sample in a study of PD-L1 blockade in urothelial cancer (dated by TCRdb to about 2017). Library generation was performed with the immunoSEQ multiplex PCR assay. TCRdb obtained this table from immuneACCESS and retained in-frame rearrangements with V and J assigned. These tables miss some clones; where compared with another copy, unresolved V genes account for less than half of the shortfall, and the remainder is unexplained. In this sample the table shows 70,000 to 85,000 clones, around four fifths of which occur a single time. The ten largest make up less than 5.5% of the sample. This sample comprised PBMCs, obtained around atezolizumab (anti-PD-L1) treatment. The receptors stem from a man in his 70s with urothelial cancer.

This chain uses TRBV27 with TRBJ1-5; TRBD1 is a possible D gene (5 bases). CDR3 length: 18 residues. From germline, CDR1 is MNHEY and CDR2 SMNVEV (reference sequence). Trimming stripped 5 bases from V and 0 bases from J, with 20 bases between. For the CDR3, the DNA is TGTGCCAGCAGTCAGGGACTGGGGCGGCGAAATAGCAATCAGCCCCAGCATTTT. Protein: CASSQGLGRRNSNQPQHF.

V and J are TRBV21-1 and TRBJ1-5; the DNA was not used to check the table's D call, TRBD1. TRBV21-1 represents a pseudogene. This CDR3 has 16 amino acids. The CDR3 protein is CASSKALAGINQPQHF. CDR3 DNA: TGTGCCAGCAGCAAAGCGCTGGCAGGAATCAATCAGCCCCAGCATTTT.

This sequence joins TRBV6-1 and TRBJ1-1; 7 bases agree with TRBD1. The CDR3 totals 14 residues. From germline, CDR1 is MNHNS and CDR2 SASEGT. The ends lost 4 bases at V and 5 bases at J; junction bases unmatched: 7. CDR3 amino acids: CASSVKGAGTEAFF. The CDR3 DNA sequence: TGTGCCAGCAGTGTAAAGGGGGCAGGGACTGAAGCTTTCTTT.

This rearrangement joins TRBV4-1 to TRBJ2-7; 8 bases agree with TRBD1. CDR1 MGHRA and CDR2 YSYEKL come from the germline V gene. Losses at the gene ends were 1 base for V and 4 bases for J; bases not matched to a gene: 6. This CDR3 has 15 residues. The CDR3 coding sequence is TGCGCCAGCAGCCAAGGGGGGCAGGGGGCATACGAGCAGTACTTC. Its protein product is CASSQGGQGAYEQYF.

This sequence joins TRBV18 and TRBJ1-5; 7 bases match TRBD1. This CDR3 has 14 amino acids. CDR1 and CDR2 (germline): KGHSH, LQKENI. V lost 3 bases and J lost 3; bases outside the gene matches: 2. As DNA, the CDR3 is TGTGCCAGCTCACCGGGACAGACCAATCAGCCCCAGCATTTT. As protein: CASSPGQTNQPQHF. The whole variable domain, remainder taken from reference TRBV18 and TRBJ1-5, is NAGVMQNPRHLVRRRGQEARLRCSPMKGHSHVYWYRQLPEEGLKFMVYLQKENIIDESGMPKERFSAEFPKEGPSILRIQQVVRGDSAAYFCASSPGQTNQPQHFGDGTRLSIL.

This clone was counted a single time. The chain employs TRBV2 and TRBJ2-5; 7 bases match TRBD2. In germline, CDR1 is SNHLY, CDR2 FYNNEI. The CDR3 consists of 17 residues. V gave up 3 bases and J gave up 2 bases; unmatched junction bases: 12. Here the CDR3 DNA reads TGTGCCAGCAGTGATATACCAGGGACTACCCCTCAAGAGACCCAGTACTTC. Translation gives CASSDIPGTTPQETQYF.

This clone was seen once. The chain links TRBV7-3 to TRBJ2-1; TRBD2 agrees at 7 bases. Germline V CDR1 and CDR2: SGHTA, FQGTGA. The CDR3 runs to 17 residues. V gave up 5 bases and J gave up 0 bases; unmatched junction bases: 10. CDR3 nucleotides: TGTGCCAGCAGCCCAAAGGGGAGGGCAGACTCCTACAATGAGCAGTTCTTC. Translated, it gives CASSPKGRADSYNEQFF.

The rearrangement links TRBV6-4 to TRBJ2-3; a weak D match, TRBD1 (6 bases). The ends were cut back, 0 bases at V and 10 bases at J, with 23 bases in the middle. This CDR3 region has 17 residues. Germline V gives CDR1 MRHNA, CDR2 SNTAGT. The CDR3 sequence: CASSDSKRQVEALPQYF. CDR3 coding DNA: TGTGCCAGCAGTGACTCGAAGCGACAGGTGGAAGCTCTTCCGCAGTATTTT.

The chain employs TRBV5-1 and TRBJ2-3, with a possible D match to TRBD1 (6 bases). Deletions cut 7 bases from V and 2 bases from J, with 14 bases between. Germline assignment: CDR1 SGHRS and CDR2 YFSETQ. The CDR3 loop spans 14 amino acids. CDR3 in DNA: TGCGCCAGCGGTCAAGGACAGCCCACAGATACGCAGTATTTT. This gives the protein CASGQGQPTDTQYF.

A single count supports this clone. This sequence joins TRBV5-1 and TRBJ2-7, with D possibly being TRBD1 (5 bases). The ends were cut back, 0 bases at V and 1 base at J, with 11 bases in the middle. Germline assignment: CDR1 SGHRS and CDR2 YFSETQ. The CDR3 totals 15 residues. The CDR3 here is CASSLEQGMSYEQYF. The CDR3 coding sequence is TGCGCCAGCAGCTTGGAGCAGGGTATGTCCTACGAGCAGTACTTC.

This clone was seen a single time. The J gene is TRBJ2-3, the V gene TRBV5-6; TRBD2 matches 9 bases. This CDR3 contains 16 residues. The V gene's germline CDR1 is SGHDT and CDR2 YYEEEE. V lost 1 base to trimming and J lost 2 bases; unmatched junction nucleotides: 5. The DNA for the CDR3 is TGTGCCAGCAGCTTGATTAGCGGGAGAAACACAGATACGCAGTATTTT. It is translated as CASSLISGRNTDTQYF.